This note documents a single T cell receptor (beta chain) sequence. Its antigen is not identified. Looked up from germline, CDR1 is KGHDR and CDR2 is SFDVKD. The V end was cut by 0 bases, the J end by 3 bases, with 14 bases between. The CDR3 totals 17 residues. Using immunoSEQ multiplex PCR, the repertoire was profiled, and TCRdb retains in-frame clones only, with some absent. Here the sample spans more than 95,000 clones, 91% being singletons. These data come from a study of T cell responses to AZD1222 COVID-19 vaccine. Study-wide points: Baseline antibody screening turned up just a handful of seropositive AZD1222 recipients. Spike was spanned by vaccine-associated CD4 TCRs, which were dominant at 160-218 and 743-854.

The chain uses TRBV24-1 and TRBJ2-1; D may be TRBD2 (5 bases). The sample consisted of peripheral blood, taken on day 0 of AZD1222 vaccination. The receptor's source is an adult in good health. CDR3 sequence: CATSDLLDLLHYNEQFF. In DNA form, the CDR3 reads TGTGCCACCAGTGATTTGTTGGACTTACTCCACTACAATGAGCAGTTCTTC.